This T cell receptor beta chain stems from a study of T cells in localized non-small cell lung cancer. The CDR3 consists of 16 residues. V lost 2 bases, J lost 8 bases, and 17 bases lay in between. Germline-derived CDR1 and CDR2 are SGDLS and YYNGEE. This clone occurred a few times. Its matching antigen is unknown. General study findings and limits: Clonality of T cells reached its maximum in uninvolved adjacent lung, surpassing tumor. Increased T cell density in blood showed an association with longer overall survival.

Here immunoSEQ multiplex PCR was the method, and the copy in TCRdb shows in-frame clones only, minus some. The sample consists of more than 1,500 clones, roughly 25% of them appearing once. The input for sequencing was normal lung tissue next to the tumor, taken before any cancer treatment. The receptor's source is a female donor of 60 years or more with stage II lung adenocarcinoma. This chain uses TRBV9 with TRBJ1-6; possible D gene TRBD1, 6 bases. The DNA of the CDR3 is TGTGCCAGCAGCGTGGGTGTACAGGGTGGGCATTCACCCCTCCACTTT. Its protein product is CASSVGVQGGHSPLHF.